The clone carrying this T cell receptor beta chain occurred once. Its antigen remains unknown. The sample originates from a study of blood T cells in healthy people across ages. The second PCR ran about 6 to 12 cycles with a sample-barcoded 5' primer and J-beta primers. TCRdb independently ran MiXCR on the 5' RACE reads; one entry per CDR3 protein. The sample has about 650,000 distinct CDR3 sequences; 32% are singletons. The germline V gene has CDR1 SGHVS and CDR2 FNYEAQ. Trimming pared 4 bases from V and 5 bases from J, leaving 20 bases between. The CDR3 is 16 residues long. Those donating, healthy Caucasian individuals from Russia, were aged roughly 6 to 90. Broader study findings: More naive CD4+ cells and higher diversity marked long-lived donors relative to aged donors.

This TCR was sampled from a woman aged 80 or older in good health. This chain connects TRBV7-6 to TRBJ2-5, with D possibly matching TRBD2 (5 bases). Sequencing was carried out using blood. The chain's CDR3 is CASSSGLGAPGETQYF. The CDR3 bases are TGTGCCAGCAGCTCCGGTCTGGGAGCGCCCGGGGAGACCCAGTACTTC. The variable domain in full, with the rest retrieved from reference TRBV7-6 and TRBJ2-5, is GAGVSQSPRYKVTKRGQDVALRCDPISGHVSLYWYRQALGQGPEFLTYFNYEAQQDKSGLPNDRFSAERPEGSISTLTIQRTEQRDSAMYRCASSSGLGAPGETQYFGPGTRLLVL.